This passage covers 18 T cell receptor beta chains from one sample sequenced in a study of cytomegalovirus exposure and HLA in healthy donors. Both 60 Vbeta primers and 13 Jbeta primers went into the PCR. Only in-frame clones appear in the TCRdb table, and some are missing; sequencing was by immunoSEQ multiplex PCR. The table shows 150,000 to 250,000 clones, with approximately 83% occurring only once. The material sequenced was PBMCs. These receptors were obtained from a boy younger than 10 in good health and CMV-seronegative.

A remark on this clone: Within the sample, other DNA sequences also encode this same CDR3. The chain recombines TRBV4-2 with TRBJ2-5; 9 bases are shared with TRBD1. V dropped 1 base and J dropped 4; count of bases not matched to a gene: 1. Germline V gives CDR1 LGHNA, CDR2 YNFKEQ. The length of the CDR3 is 14 residues. As DNA, the CDR3 is TGTGCCAGCAGCCAAGGGACAGGGGCAGAGACCCAGTACTTC. Its protein product is CASSQGTGAETQYF.

This sequence joins TRBV19 and TRBJ1-5; 7 bases agree with TRBD1. The V and J ends lost 10 bases and 3 bases, in that order; junction bases with no gene match: 9. In germline, CDR1 is LNHDA, CDR2 SQIVND (reference sequence). CDR3 size: 14 residues. The CDR3 DNA is TGTGCCACAAGCCTGGGGACAGACAATCAGCCCCAGCATTTT. Translating gives CATSLGTDNQPQHF.

The V gene is TRBV7-9, the J gene TRBJ1-4; TRBD1 might be the D (6 bases). V shed 4 bases and J shed 6 bases, with 12 bases lying between them. Per the germline V gene, CDR1 is SEHNR and CDR2 is FQNEAQ (reference sequence). The CDR3 consists of 14 residues. The CDR3 region is CASSYRDKDEKLFF. CDR3 nucleotides: TGTGCCAGCAGCTACCGGGACAAGGATGAAAAACTGTTTTTT.

Here the CDR3 DNA reads TGTGCCAGCAGCTTGGCGGGGGGCTCCGGGGTGGAGACCCAGTACTTC. This gives the protein CASSLAGGSGVETQYF. V is TRBV5-4 and J is TRBJ2-5, with D perhaps TRBD2 (7 bases). Per germline, CDR1 SGHNT and CDR2 YYREEE (reference sequence). The CDR3 length is 16 residues. The germline V and J ends were trimmed by 0 bases and 5 bases, with 17 bases remaining between them.

The DNA of the CDR3 is TGTGCCAGCAGGCATAAATCCCATCGGATTGGCGGGCCTCTTGACGAGCAGTACTTC. It codes for CASRHKSHRIGGPLDEQYF. This chain uses TRBV7-3 with TRBJ2-7, with D perhaps TRBD2 (5 bases). Germline-derived CDR1 and CDR2 are SGHTA and FQGTGA. Deletions cut 6 bases from V and 5 bases from J, with 32 bases between. This CDR3 has 19 residues.

This chain connects TRBV5-1 to TRBJ1-1; 9 nucleotides match TRBD1. Germline CDR1 SGHRS, CDR2 YFSETQ. This CDR3 contains 18 residues. Trimming removed 0 bases from V and 0 bases from J; junction bases left unmatched: 9. The CDR3 DNA reads as TGCGCCAGCAGCTTGGGTTCGGGGGGACAGGGCATGAACACTGAAGCTTTCTTT. Protein sequence: CASSLGSGGQGMNTEAFF.

For the CDR3, the DNA is TGCAGCGTTCAGGGACAGAACACTGAAGCTTTCTTT. Its translation: CSVQGQNTEAFF. The chain joins TRBV29-1 to TRBJ1-1; D might be TRBD1 (6 bases). CDR1 is SQVTM, CDR2 ANQGSEA, per germline. The CDR3 consists of 12 residues. Trimming shortened V by 5 bases and J by 1 base, and 8 bases separated the two germline ends.

This chain uses TRBV7-8 with TRBJ2-1; 14 bases map to TRBD2. This CDR3 comprises 18 residues. V dropped 2 bases and J dropped 7; count of bases not matched to a gene: 10. CDR1 is SGHVS, CDR2 FQNEAQ, per germline. CDR3 bases: TGTGCCAGCAGCTTACGTCGTGGACTAGCGGGGGGCAGGAATGAGCAGTTCTTC. Protein: CASSLRRGLAGGRNEQFF.

This sequence joins TRBV21-1 and TRBJ2-7; the D call TRBD1 from the table was never checked on the DNA. TRBV21-1 has pseudogene status. The CDR3 runs 14 residues. The CDR3 reads CASSKRDRAYEQYF. CDR3 nucleotides: TGTGCCAGCAGCAAAAGGGACAGGGCCTACGAGCAGTACTTC.

V gene TRBV25-1 combines with J gene TRBJ2-3; D perhaps matches TRBD2 (6 bases). The CDR3 has 16 residues. The V and J ends lost 1 base and 0 bases respectively, with 11 bases between them. Germline V gene data show CDR1 as MGHDK and CDR2 as SYGVNS. CDR3 sequence: CASSELGGTSTDTQYF. The CDR3 DNA follows: TGTGCCAGCAGTGAATTGGGGGGTACTAGCACAGATACGCAGTATTTT.

V usage is TRBV4-3 and J usage is TRBJ1-2; 9 bases match TRBD1. J was trimmed by 0 bases and V by 4 bases; bases with no gene match: 9. The germline gives CDR1 LGHNA, CDR2 YSLEER. CDR3 size: 17 residues. In DNA, the CDR3 is TGCGCCAGCAGCCGCCTGACAGGGGGGAACACTAACTATGGCTACACCTTC. Protein: CASSRLTGGNTNYGYTF.

This clone was observed a few times. The chain carries TRBV5-4 and TRBJ2-3, with a possible D match to TRBD2 (5 bases). With 0 bases removed from V and 2 bases from J, the gap between germline ends came to 7 bases. The CDR3 has 14 residues. Germline V lookup: CDR1 SGHNT, CDR2 YYREEE (reference sequence). The CDR3 coding sequence is TGTGCCAGCAGCTTGGCGAGGGACACAGATACGCAGTATTTT. Translated: CASSLARDTDTQYF.

The chain has TRBV10-3 and TRBJ1-4; D not certain. CDR3 length: 12 amino acids. Per the germline V gene, CDR1 is ENHRY and CDR2 is SYGVKD. V was trimmed by 8 bases and J by 3 bases, leaving 7 bases between them. The CDR3 DNA sequence: TGTGCCATCGGCGGATCTAATGAAAAACTGTTTTTT. Translating gives CAIGGSNEKLFF.

The chain is built from TRBV6-5 and TRBJ2-5; maybe TRBD1 (5 bases). CDR1 is MNHEY and CDR2 is SVGAGI in the germline V gene. CDR3 size: 13 residues. V was trimmed by 6 bases and J by 5 bases, leaving 13 bases between them. CDR3: CASRARGRETQYF. CDR3 in DNA: TGTGCCAGCAGGGCTAGGGGCAGGGAGACCCAGTACTTC.

This chain uses TRBV19 with TRBJ2-3; possibly TRBD2 for D (5 bases). Deletions cut 2 bases from V and 0 bases from J, with 18 bases between. The CDR3 contains 18 residues. CDR1 is LNHDA, CDR2 SQIVND, per germline (reference sequence). The CDR3 nucleotides read TGTGCCAGTAGTATATTAGGCGGGCCCTCTTCTAGCACAGATACGCAGTATTTT. This gives the protein CASSILGGPSSSTDTQYF.

The chain combines TRBV7-2 with TRBJ2-7; 7 bases agree with TRBD1. The germline V gene encodes CDR1 SGHTA and CDR2 FQGNSA. This CDR3 is built from 13 residues. The V gene end was trimmed by 1 base and the J gene end by 5 bases; junction bases not matched to a gene: 2. DNA for the CDR3: TGTGCCAGCAGCTTAGACAGGGGCAACGAGCAGTACTTC. Its protein product is CASSLDRGNEQYF.

This chain joins TRBV7-9 and TRBJ1-4; maybe TRBD1 (6 bases). Germline V gene sequence: CDR1 SEHNR, CDR2 FQNEAQ (reference sequence). The CDR3 sequence is 15 residues long. Trimming took 0 bases from V and 5 from J, leaving 10 bases between them. In DNA form, the CDR3 reads TGTGCCAGCAGCTTAGCTGGACAGCAGAATGAAAAACTGTTTTTT. It translates to CASSLAGQQNEKLFF.

The rearrangement uses TRBV30 and TRBJ1-2, with TRBD1 matching 11 bases. The V gene end was trimmed by 2 bases and the J gene end by 8 bases; junction bases not matched to a gene: 4. This CDR3 contains 13 residues. Germline-derived CDR1 and CDR2 are GTSNPN and SVGIG (reference sequence). The CDR3 nucleotides read TGTGCCTGGAGTCCCGGGACAGGGGGGGGCTACACCTTC. It is translated as CAWSPGTGGGYTF.